The 9 T cell receptor beta chains below all came from one sample that was sequenced in a study of T cells in Graves' hyperthyroidism and ophthalmopathy. RNA transcripts gave rise to amplified TCR beta CDR3 regions. First-round RT-PCR with HTBI primers amplified the TCR CDR3 region. Each CDR3 protein is one row after TCRdb ran MiXCR on the multiplex PCR reads. Among hundreds of thousands of distinct CDR3 sequences listed, 14% to 15% were seen once. What was sequenced was blood. Receptors originate from a man between 18 and 29 years old with Graves' ophthalmopathy.

About this clonotype itself: This may arise from a read error, as a much more abundant clone is one base away. The rearrangement uses TRBV4-1 and TRBJ2-5; 8 bases align to TRBD1. Germline V CDR1 and CDR2: MGHRA, YSYEKL. CDR3 length equals 17 residues. DNA of the CDR3: TGCGCCAGCAGCCAAGGGACAGGGCGCTTTTGGGGAGAGACCCAGAACTTC. Amino acids: CASSQGTGRFWGETQNF.

This clonotype was seen ten or more times. V and J are TRBV11-3 and TRBJ2-4; 8 bases match TRBD2. This CDR3 contains 17 residues. After removal of 1 base from V and 1 base from J, the junction contained 6 bases not matched to a gene. CDR1 SGHNT and CDR2 YENEEA come from the germline V gene. The CDR3 DNA follows: TGTGCCAGCAGCTTAGGAGCGGGAGAAGGGGCCAAAAACATTCAGTACTTC. Amino acids: CASSLGAGEGAKNIQYF.

In this sample, this clonotype turned up a few times. The chain uses TRBV4-1 and TRBJ2-4, with unresolved D. Trimming took 4 bases from V and 0 from J, leaving 13 bases between them. There are 16 residues in the CDR3. Per the germline V gene, CDR1 is MGHRA and CDR2 is YSYEKL. The CDR3 is CASSPRVALAKNIQYF. The DNA of the CDR3 is TGCGCCAGCAGCCCTAGGGTAGCACTAGCCAAAAACATTCAGTACTTC.

This clonotype was found many times. The chain employs TRBV7-6 and TRBJ2-7; D might be TRBD1 (6 bases). Trimming left V 4 bases short and J 4 bases short, with 17 bases between. The CDR3 length is 15 residues. Looked up from germline, CDR1 is SGHVS and CDR2 is FNYEAQ. The CDR3 sequence: CASSSYGTPSYEQYF. Written as DNA, the CDR3 is TGTGCCAGCAGCTCATATGGGACACCTTCTTACGAGCAGTACTTC.

The rearrangement links TRBV15 to TRBJ1-6, with unresolved D. This CDR3 contains 12 residues. Trimming pared 3 bases from V and 7 bases from J, leaving 4 bases between. Looked up from germline, CDR1 is LNHNV and CDR2 is YYDKDF (reference sequence). This CDR3 reads CATSSENSPLHF. Here the CDR3 DNA reads TGTGCCACCAGCAGCGAAAATTCACCCCTCCACTTT. Together with reference TRBV15 and TRBJ1-6, the CDR3 gives the full variable domain: DAMVIQNPRYQVTQFGKPVTLSCSQTLNHNVMYWYQQKSSQAPKLLFHYYDKDFNNEADTPDNFQSRRPNTSFCFLDIRSPGLGDTAMYLCATSSENSPLHFGNGTRLTVT.

This clonotype was found a few times. The chain carries TRBV29-1 and TRBJ2-1; D is uncertain. The V gene's germline CDR1 is SQVTM and CDR2 ANQGSEA. There are 14 residues in the CDR3. V was cut by 4 bases and J by 4 bases, with 14 bases left in between. This CDR3 reads CSVGYGFRYNEQFF. In DNA form, the CDR3 reads TGCAGCGTTGGATATGGCTTCCGATACAATGAGCAGTTCTTC.

This clonotype was detected a few times. A much larger clone differs from this one at a single base, so this may be a read error. This sequence joins TRBV5-6 and TRBJ2-1; 8 nucleotides align to TRBD2. The CDR3 is 16 amino acids. The germline V gene has CDR1 SGHDT and CDR2 YYEEEE. V lost 7 bases, J lost 4 bases, and 13 bases stayed unmatched. This chain's CDR3 is CASHGTSGLRYNEQFF. For the CDR3, the DNA is TGTGCCAGCCACGGAACTAGCGGACTTCGATACAATGAGCAGTTCTTC.

This clonotype came up a few times. The chain combines TRBV9 with TRBJ1-3; no reliable D call. The CDR3 loop spans 16 amino acids. The V and J ends lost 0 bases and 1 base respectively, with 11 bases between them. Germline V CDR1 and CDR2: SGDLS, YYNGEE. The DNA for the CDR3 is TGTGCCAGCAGCGTAGCATGGGGAAGATCTGGAAACACCATATATTTT. Translated: CASSVAWGRSGNTIYF.

This clonotype has ten or more counts. The chain carries TRBV5-1 and TRBJ2-1; 9 nucleotides line up with TRBD1. The CDR3 spans 16 residues. V was clipped by 4 bases and J by 0 bases; unmatched bases: 5. Germline lookup yields CDR1 SGHRS and CDR2 YFSETQ. DNA for the CDR3: TGCGCCAGCAGCGGGAACAGGGGGCCCTCCTACAATGAGCAGTTCTTC. It yields the protein CASSGNRGPSYNEQFF.